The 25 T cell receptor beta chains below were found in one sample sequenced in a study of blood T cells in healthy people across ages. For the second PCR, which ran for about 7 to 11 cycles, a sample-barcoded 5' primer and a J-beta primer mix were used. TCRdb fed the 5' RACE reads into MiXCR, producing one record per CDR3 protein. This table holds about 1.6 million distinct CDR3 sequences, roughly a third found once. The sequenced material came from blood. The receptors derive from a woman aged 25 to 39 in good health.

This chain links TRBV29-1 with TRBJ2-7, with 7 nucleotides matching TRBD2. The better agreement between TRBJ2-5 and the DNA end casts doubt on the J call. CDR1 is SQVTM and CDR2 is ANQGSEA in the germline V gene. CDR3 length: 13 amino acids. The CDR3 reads CSVGTRLRETQYF. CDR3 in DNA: TGCAGCGTTGGGACTAGACTACGAGAGACCCAGTACTTC.

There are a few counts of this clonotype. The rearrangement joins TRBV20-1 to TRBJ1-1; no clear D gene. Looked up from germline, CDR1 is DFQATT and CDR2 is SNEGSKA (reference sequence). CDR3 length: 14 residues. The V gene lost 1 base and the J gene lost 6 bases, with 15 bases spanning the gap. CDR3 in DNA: TGCAGTGCTAGAGGCCCGAACGTTCTTTCTGAAGCTTTCTTT. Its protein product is CSARGPNVLSEAFF.

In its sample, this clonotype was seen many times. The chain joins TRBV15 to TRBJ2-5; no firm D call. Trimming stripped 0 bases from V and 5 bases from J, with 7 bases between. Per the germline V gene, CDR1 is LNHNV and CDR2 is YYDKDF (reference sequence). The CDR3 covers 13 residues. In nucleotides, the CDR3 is TGTGCCACCAGCAGAGATCTCGGGGAGACCCAGTACTTC. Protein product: CATSRDLGETQYF.

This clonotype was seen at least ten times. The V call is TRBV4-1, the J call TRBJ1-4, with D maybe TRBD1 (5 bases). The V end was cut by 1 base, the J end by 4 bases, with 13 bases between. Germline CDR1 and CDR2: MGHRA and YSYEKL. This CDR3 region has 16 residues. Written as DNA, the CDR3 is TGCGCCAGCAGCCAAGGTCAGGTCGGGGGTAATGAAAAACTGTTTTTT. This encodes CASSQGQVGGNEKLFF.

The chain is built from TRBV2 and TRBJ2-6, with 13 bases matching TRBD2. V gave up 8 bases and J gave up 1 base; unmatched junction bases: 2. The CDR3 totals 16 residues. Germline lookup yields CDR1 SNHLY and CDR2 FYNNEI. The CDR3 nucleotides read TGTGCCAGCCTGACTAGCGGGAGGTCTGGGGCCAACGTCCTGACTTTC. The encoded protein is CASLTSGRSGANVLTF.

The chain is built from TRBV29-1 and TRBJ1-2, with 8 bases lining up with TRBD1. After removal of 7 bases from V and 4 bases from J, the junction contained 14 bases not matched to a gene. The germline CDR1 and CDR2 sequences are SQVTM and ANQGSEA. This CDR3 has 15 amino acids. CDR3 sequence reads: CSAESTGDLGYGYTF. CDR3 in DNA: TGCAGCGCCGAGTCGACAGGGGACCTAGGCTATGGCTACACCTTC.

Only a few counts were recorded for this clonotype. CDR3 in amino acids: CASSYEADYTDTQYF. CDR3 bases: TGTGCCAGCAGTTACGAGGCGGATTACACAGATACGCAGTATTTT. The chain recombines TRBV6-2 or TRBV6-3 with TRBJ2-3; D unclear. Trimming took off 2 bases at V and 2 bases at J, with 11 bases between the two ends. The CDR3 loop spans 15 amino acids. Germline loops: CDR1 MNHEY, CDR2 SVGEGT.

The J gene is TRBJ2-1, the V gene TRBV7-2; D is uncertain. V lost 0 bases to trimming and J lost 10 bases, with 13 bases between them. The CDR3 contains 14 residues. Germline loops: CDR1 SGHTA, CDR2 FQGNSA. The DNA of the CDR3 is TGTGCCAGCAGCTTAGCGCGGAGCCTCGGGGAGCAGTTCTTC. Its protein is CASSLARSLGEQFF.

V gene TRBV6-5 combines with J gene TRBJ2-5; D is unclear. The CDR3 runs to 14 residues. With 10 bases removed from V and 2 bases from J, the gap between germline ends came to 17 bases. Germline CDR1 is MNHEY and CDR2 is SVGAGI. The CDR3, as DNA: TGTGCCACGCAGTCTACGTCTTCACAAGAGACCCAGTACTTC. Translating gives CATQSTSSQETQYF.

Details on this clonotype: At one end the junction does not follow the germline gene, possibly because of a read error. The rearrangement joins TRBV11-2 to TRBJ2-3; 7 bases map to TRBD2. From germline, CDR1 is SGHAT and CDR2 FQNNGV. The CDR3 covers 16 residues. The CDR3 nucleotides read TGTGCCAGCAGCTTAGGGCCTAGCGGATTCACAGATATGCAGTATTTT. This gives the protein CASSLGPSGFTDMQYF.

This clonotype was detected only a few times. In DNA, the CDR3 is TGCAGTGCTAAGACCTCACCCAGCACAGATACGCAGTATTTT. It codes for CSAKTSPSTDTQYF. The chain employs TRBV20-1 and TRBJ2-3, with D hard to call. V was trimmed by 4 bases and J by 0 bases, leaving 11 bases between them. The CDR3 covers 14 residues. The germline V gene has CDR1 DFQATT and CDR2 SNEGSKA (reference sequence).

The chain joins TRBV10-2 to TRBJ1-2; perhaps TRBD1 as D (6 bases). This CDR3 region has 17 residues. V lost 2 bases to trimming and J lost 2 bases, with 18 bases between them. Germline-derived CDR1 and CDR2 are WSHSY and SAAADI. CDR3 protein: CASSERSETGANYGYTF. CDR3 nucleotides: TGCGCCAGCAGTGAGCGGTCCGAGACAGGAGCAAACTATGGCTACACCTTC.

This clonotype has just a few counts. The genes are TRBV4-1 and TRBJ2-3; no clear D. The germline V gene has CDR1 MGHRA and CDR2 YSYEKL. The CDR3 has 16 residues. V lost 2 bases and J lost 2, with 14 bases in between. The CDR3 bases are TGCGCCAGCAGCCAAATAATAGGGCATTACACAGATACGCAGTATTTT. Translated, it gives CASSQIIGHYTDTQYF.

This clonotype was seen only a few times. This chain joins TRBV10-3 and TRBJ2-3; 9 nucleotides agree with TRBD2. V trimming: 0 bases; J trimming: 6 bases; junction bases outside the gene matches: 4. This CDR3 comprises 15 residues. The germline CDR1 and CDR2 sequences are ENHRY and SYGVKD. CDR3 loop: CAISESRTSVDTQYF. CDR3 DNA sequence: TGTGCCATCAGTGAGTCCCGGACTAGCGTGGATACGCAGTATTTT.

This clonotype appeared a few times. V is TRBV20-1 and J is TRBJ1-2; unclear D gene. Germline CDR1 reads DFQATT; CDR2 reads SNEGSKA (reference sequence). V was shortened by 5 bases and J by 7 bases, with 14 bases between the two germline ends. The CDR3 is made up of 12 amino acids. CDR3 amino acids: CSAGRGKAGYTF. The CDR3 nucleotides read TGCAGTGCTGGGAGAGGGAAGGCTGGCTACACCTTC.

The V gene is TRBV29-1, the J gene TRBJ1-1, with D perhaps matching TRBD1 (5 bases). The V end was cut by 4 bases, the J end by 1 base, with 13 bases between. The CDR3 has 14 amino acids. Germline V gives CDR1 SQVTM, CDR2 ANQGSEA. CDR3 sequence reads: CSVGAGWTNTEAFF. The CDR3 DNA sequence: TGCAGCGTTGGCGCAGGGTGGACGAACACTGAAGCTTTCTTT.

The CDR3 loop reads CASRKEGAGNTEAFF. The CDR3 nucleotides are TGTGCCAGCCGAAAGGAGGGGGCGGGGAACACTGAAGCTTTCTTT. The chain joins TRBV3-1 to TRBJ1-1; TRBD1 aligns across 7 bases. Germline V gene data show CDR1 as LGHDT and CDR2 as YNNKEL (reference sequence). The V and J ends lost 8 bases and 1 base, in that order; junction bases with no gene match: 10. The CDR3 totals 15 residues.

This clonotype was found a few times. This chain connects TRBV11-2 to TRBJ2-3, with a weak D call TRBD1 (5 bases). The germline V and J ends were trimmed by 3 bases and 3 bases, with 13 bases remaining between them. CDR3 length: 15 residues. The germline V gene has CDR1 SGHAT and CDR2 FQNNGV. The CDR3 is CASSLGKGRTDTQYF. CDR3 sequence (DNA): TGTGCCAGCAGCTTGGGAAAGGGGCGGACAGATACGCAGTATTTT.

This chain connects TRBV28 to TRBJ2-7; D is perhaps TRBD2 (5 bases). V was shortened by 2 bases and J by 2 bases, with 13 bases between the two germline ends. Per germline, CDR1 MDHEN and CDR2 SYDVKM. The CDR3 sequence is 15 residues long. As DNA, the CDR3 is TGTGCCAGCAGTTTAGGCGAACAGCGGCCCTACGAGCAGTACTTC. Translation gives CASSLGEQRPYEQYF.

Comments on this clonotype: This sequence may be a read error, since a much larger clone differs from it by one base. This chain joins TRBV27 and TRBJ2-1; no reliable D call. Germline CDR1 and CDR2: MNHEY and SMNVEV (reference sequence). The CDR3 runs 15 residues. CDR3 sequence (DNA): TGTGCCAGCAGTTTATCGGTACAGTCCTACAATGTGCAGTTCTTC. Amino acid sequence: CASSLSVQSYNVQFF.

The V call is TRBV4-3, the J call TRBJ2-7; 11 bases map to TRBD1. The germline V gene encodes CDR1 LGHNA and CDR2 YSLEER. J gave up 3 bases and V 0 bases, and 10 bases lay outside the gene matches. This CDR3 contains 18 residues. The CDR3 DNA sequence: TGCGCCAGCAGCCAAGAATATCGACCCGGGACAGGGGGCTACGAGCAGTACTTC. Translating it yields CASSQEYRPGTGGYEQYF.

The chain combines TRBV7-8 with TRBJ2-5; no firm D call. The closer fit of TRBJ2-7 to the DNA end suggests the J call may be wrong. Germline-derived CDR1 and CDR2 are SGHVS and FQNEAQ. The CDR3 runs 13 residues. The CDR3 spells CASSFPGMGEQYF. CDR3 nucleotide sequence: TGTGCCAGCAGCTTCCCCGGAATGGGCGAGCAGTACTTC.

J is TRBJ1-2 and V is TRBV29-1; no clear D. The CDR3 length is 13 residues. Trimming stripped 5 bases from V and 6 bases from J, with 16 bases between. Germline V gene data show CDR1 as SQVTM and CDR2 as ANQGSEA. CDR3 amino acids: CSVIGEKRDGYTF. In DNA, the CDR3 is TGCAGCGTTATCGGCGAAAAGCGCGATGGCTACACCTTC. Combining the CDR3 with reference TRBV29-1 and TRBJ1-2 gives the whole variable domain SAVISQKPSRDICQRGTSLTIQCQVDSQVTMMFWYRQQPGQSLTLIATANQGSEATYESGFVIDKFPISRPNLTFSTLTVSNMSPEDSSIYLCSVIGEKRDGYTFGSGTRLTVV.

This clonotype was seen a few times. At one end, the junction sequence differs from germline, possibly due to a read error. The CDR3 here is CASRPHTDTQYF. CDR3 DNA: TGTGCCAGCAGACCTCACACAGATACGCAGTATTTT. The rearrangement joins TRBV5-1 to TRBJ2-3; no firm D call. Germline V gene sequence: CDR1 SGHRS, CDR2 YFSETQ. The CDR3 totals 12 residues.

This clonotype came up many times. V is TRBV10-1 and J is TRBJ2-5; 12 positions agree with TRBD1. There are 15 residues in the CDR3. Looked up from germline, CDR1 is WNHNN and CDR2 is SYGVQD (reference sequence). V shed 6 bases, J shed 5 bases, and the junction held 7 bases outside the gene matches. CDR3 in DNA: TGCGCCAGCAGCCCCGGGACAGGGGGCTTGGAGACCCAGTACTTC. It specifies CASSPGTGGLETQYF.